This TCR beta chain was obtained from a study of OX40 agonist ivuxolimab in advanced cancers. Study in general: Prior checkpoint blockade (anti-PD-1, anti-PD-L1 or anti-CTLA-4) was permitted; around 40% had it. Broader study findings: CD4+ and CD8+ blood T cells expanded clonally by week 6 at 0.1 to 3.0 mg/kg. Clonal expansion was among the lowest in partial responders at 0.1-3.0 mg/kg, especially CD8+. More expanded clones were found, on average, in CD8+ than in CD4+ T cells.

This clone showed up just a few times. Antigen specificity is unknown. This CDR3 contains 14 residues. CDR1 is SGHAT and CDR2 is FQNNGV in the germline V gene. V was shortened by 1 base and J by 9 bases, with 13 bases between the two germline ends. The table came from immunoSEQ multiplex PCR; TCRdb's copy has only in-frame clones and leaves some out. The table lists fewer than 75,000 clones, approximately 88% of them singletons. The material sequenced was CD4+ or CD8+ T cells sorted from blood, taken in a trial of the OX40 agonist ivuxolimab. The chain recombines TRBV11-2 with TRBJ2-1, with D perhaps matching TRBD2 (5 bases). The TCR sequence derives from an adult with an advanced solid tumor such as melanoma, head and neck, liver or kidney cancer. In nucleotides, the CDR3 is TGTGCCAGCAGCTTAGTCGACTATCGGGGTGAGCAGTTCTTC. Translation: CASSLVDYRGEQFF.